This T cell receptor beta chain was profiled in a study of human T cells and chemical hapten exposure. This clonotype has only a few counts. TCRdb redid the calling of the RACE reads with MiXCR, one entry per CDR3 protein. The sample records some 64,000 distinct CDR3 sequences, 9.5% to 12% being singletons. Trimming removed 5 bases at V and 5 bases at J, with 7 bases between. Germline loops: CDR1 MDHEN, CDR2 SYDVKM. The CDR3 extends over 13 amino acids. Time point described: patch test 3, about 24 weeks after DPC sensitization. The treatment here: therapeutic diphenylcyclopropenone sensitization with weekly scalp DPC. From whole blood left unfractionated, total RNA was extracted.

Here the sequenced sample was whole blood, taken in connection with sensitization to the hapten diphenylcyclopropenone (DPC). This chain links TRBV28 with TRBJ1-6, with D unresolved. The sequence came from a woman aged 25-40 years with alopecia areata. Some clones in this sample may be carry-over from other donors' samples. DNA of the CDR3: TGTGCCAGCAGTCCAGAGAATAATTCACCCCTCCACTTT. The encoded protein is CASSPENNSPLHF. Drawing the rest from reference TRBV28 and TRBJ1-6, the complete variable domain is DVKVTQSSRYLVKRTGEKVFLECVQDMDHENMFWYRQDPGLGLRLIYFSYDVKMKEKGDIPEGYSVSREKKERFSLILESASTNQTSMYLCASSPENNSPLHFGNGTRLTVT.